Here is one T cell receptor beta chain with its context. This record belongs to a study of blood T cell repertoires in COVID-19. Whole-study context: Specimens from acute and convalescent COVID-19 originated in the United States, Italy and Spain.

In the authors' workflow: The assay estimated nucleated cells by amplifying reference gene primers. Assay used: immunoSEQ multiplex PCR; TCRdb lists only in-frame clones, some missing. The V and J calls and clone size were taken over from that table, and D and trimming were inferred from the DNA. The sample holds just over 250,000 clones, approximately 89% seen once. Germline loops: CDR1 DFQATT, CDR2 SNEGSKA (reference sequence). Trimming shortened V by 3 bases and J by 5 bases, and 16 bases separated the two germline ends. CDR3 length: 14 amino acids. This sequence was found in a middle-aged man who had recovered from COVID-19. Specimen: peripheral blood. This chain joins TRBV20-1 and TRBJ2-5; D possibly corresponds to TRBD1 (5 bases). For the CDR3, the DNA is TGCAGTGCTAGTGTTAACAGGCTTGGGGAGACCCAGTACTTC. Its protein product is CSASVNRLGETQYF.